This TCR beta chain was captured by sequencing in a study of CD8+CD57+ T cells in acquired aplastic anemia. Overall study results and limits: Controls did not differ significantly from patients in CD8+ Simpson's diversity.

Note on this clonotype: Its antigen is as yet unknown.

Researchers used genomic DNA as the template to profile TCR beta VDJ and CDR3. MiXCR was run by TCRdb on the reads, yielding one entry per CDR3 protein. Of 150,000 to 200,000 distinct CDR3 sequences detected, around 50% appear once; the ten largest clones hold 10% to 15%. The CDR3 is made up of 16 amino acids. V was pared by 4 bases and J by 0 bases, with 12 bases between. Germline values: CDR1 SGHDN, CDR2 FVKESK. Sequencing was done on patients that had shown CD8+CD57+ cell expansion by flow cytometry. The chain joins TRBV14 to TRBJ2-2; no reliable D call. This receptor was obtained from a human donor with aplastic anemia. The material sequenced was sorted CD4+, CD8+, or CD8+CD57+ T cells (not recorded which) from PBMCs. The CDR3: CASSPFMIANTGELFF. The CDR3 coding sequence is TGTGCCAGCAGCCCCTTTATGATAGCGAACACCGGGGAGCTGTTTTTT.